This T cell receptor beta chain appears in the sequencing data of a study of T-cell reconstitution after alpha-beta-depleted transplantation in children. This CDR3 spans 14 amino acids. V was pared by 3 bases and J by 3 bases, with 11 bases between. The germline CDR1 and CDR2 sequences are DFQATT and SNEGSKA (reference sequence). This sample's TCRbeta library carried unique molecular identifier barcodes. TCRdb processed the PCR reads anew with MiXCR; each CDR3 protein has one entry. This sample carries about 690,000 distinct CDR3 sequences, 15% to 20% of them seen once, and the ten largest clones take 0.85% to 1.3%.

The rearrangement joins TRBV20-1 to TRBJ2-2; D possibly corresponds to TRBD1 (5 bases). The input for sequencing was PBMCs from the stem cell graft donor, taken from the stem cell graft. This TCR came from a human donor who donated a stem cell graft to a child with acute myeloid leukemia. The DNA of the CDR3 is TGCAGTGCTAGTCCAGGGTCCCACACCGGGGAGCTGTTTTTT. Translation gives CSASPGSHTGELFF.